These 22 T cell receptor beta chains originate from one sample sequenced in a study of control samples from healthy donors and cancer patients. The protocol was immunoSEQ multiplex PCR, while the TCRdb copy is restricted to in-frame clones and leaves out a portion. This table has around 94,000 clones, 85% to 95% appearing once. Sequencing was carried out using blood. These receptors originate from a woman in her thirties in good health.

This sequence joins TRBV29-1 and TRBJ2-5, with 8 bases fitting TRBD1. J was trimmed by 5 bases and V by 6 bases; bases with no gene match: 11. Germline assignment: CDR1 SQVTM and CDR2 ANQGSEA. The CDR3 is 14 residues long. The CDR3 DNA follows: TGCAGCGTCGAAATACAGGGGGTTGGGGAGACCCAGTACTTC. Protein sequence: CSVEIQGVGETQYF.

This chain uses TRBV12-3 or TRBV12-4 with TRBJ2-7, with D possibly matching TRBD2 (6 bases). The CDR3 has 13 residues. The V gene lost 2 bases and the J gene lost 8 bases, with 13 bases spanning the gap. The CDR3 bases are TGTGCCAGCAGTTTATTAGGGACTGCTCAGCAGTACTTC. Its protein product is CASSLLGTAQQYF.

J is TRBJ2-1 and V is TRBV7-9; 9 nucleotides line up with TRBD2. Germline V gene lookup returns CDR1 SEHNR and CDR2 FQNEAQ (reference sequence). The CDR3 extends over 16 amino acids. V shed 1 base, J shed 3 bases, and the junction held 4 bases outside the gene matches. The CDR3 coding sequence is TGTGCCAGCAGCTTAGTTTTGCGGGGGGGCTACAATGAGCAGTTCTTC. This encodes CASSLVLRGGYNEQFF. The whole variable domain, remainder taken from reference TRBV7-9 and TRBJ2-1, is DTGVSQNPRHKITKRGQNVTFRCDPISEHNRLYWYRQTLGQGPEFLTYFQNEAQLEKSRLLSDRFSAERPKGSFSTLEIQRTEQGDSAMYLCASSLVLRGGYNEQFFGPGTRLTVL.

The gene calls are TRBV5-6 and TRBJ1-5, with a possible D match to TRBD1 (5 bases). CDR1 is SGHDT and CDR2 is YYEEEE in the germline V gene. Trimming removed 3 bases at V and 0 bases at J, with 16 bases between. This CDR3 region has 17 residues. The CDR3 DNA is TGTGCCAGCAGCTGGGGGTCCACTGACTATAGCAATCAGCCCCAGCATTTT. Protein product: CASSWGSTDYSNQPQHF.

The J gene is TRBJ2-1, the V gene TRBV10-1, with TRBD2 matching over 11 bases. Per the germline V gene, CDR1 is WNHNN and CDR2 is SYGVQD (reference sequence). The CDR3 is 13 residues long. V lost 4 bases and J lost 10; bases outside the gene matches: 3. The CDR3 loop reads CASSGRTSGEQFF. The DNA of the CDR3 is TGCGCCAGCAGTGGAAGGACTAGCGGGGAGCAGTTCTTC.

V is TRBV12-3 or TRBV12-4 and J is TRBJ1-2; D may be TRBD1 (5 bases). The V end lost 5 bases, the J end lost 5 bases, and 9 bases lay between the germline ends. The CDR3 has 12 residues. CDR3 DNA: TGTGCCAGCAGTCCCTCAGGGTATGGCTACACCTTC. Translation gives CASSPSGYGYTF.

This clone came up once. This chain connects TRBV3-1 (or the pseudogene TRBV3-2) to TRBJ1-1; 7 nucleotides line up with TRBD1. Germline values: CDR1 LGHDT, CDR2 YNNKEL (reference sequence). Germline trimming cut 3 bases from V and 5 bases from J; bases unmatched to any gene: 9. The CDR3 is made up of 15 amino acids. The CDR3: CASSHGAGGRTEAFF. In DNA, the CDR3 is TGTGCCAGCAGCCATGGGGCAGGGGGTCGGACTGAAGCTTTCTTT.

In this sample, this clone turned up once. The gene calls are TRBV11-2 and TRBJ1-4, with TRBD1 identical over 9 bases. From germline, CDR1 is SGHAT and CDR2 FQNNGV. The CDR3 runs to 16 residues. Trimming cost V 5 bases and J 0 bases; bases outside gene matches: 4. CDR3 protein: CASSTRTGATNEKLFF. CDR3 coding DNA: TGTGCCAGCAGCACCAGGACAGGGGCAACTAATGAAAAACTGTTTTTT.

The V gene is TRBV7-8, the J gene TRBJ2-3, with TRBD2 identical over 8 bases. CDR1 is SGHVS and CDR2 is FQNEAQ in the germline V gene. The ends lost 6 bases at V and 2 bases at J; junction bases unmatched: 4. The CDR3 has 14 residues. CDR3 sequence: CASRKLADTDTQYF. The CDR3 coding sequence is TGTGCCAGCAGGAAACTAGCGGACACAGATACGCAGTATTTT.

The gene calls are TRBV10-3 and TRBJ1-2; 9 bases fit TRBD1. Germline lookup yields CDR1 ENHRY and CDR2 SYGVKD. The CDR3 is 16 amino acids. The J segment lost 5 bases and the V segment lost 2 bases, leaving 9 bases of the junction unmatched. The CDR3 is CAISEQGTGKEYGYTF. The CDR3 DNA sequence: TGTGCCATCAGTGAGCAGGGGACAGGGAAGGAATATGGCTACACCTTC.

The chain combines TRBV5-1 with TRBJ2-4; D might be TRBD2 (6 bases). Germline CDR1 and CDR2: SGHRS and YFSETQ. This CDR3 contains 14 residues. V gave up 4 bases and J gave up 7 bases, with 15 bases separating them. The CDR3 is CASSPGTGQNIQYF. The CDR3 bases are TGCGCCAGCAGCCCAGGGACTGGCCAGAACATTCAGTACTTC.

The J gene is TRBJ1-1, the V gene TRBV18, with a tentative D call TRBD1 (5 bases). Deletions cut 3 bases from V and 1 base from J, with 12 bases between. Germline lookup yields CDR1 KGHSH and CDR2 LQKENI. The CDR3 sequence is 15 residues long. The CDR3 coding sequence is TGTGCCAGCTCACCGATAACCGACAGGAACACTGAAGCTTTCTTT. Translation gives CASSPITDRNTEAFF.

The chain recombines TRBV28 with TRBJ1-2; D unclear. There are 15 residues in the CDR3. Trimming cost V 5 bases and J 2 bases, with 15 bases left between them. CDR1 and CDR2 from the germline V gene are MDHEN and SYDVKM. Written as DNA, the CDR3 is TGTGCCAGCAGTACAATTCTGGCAGCAAACTATGGCTACACCTTC. It is translated as CASSTILAANYGYTF.

The CDR3: CASSPATRDRGNSPLHF. Written as DNA, the CDR3 is TGTGCCAGCAGTCCCGCAACAAGGGACAGGGGGAATTCACCCCTCCACTTT. V is TRBV28 and J is TRBJ1-6; 11 bases line up with TRBD1. J lost 7 bases, V lost 5 bases, and 10 bases had no gene match. The CDR3 runs to 17 residues. The germline gives CDR1 MDHEN, CDR2 SYDVKM.

Only one count was recorded for this clone. The genes are TRBV10-3 and TRBJ1-1; D unclear. This CDR3 contains 12 residues. The ends were cut back, 10 bases at V and 4 bases at J, with 13 bases in the middle. Per the germline V gene, CDR1 is ENHRY and CDR2 is SYGVKD. The CDR3 region is CATLSDGTEAFF. Here the CDR3 DNA reads TGTGCCACCCTCTCCGATGGCACTGAAGCTTTCTTT.

The V and J genes are TRBV2 and TRBJ1-6; perhaps TRBD1 as D (6 bases). The CDR3 contains 15 residues. The V end lost 5 bases, the J end lost 10 bases, and 18 bases lay between the germline ends. Germline CDR1 reads SNHLY; CDR2 reads FYNNEI. The CDR3 region has the DNA TGTGCCAGCAGTTCTCCGGGGGGCAGAAGGTCACCCCTCCACTTT. This gives the protein CASSSPGGRRSPLHF.

The chain combines TRBV18 with TRBJ1-1; the D is unclear. From germline, CDR1 is KGHSH and CDR2 LQKENI. The V end lost 2 bases, the J end lost 0 bases, and 7 bases lay between the germline ends. This CDR3 region has 14 residues. CDR3 nucleotides: TGTGCCAGCTCACCATGGACCATGAACACTGAAGCTTTCTTT. Translating it yields CASSPWTMNTEAFF.

This chain links TRBV18 with TRBJ1-3; D is undetermined. Germline V gene sequence: CDR1 KGHSH, CDR2 LQKENI. The CDR3 length is 14 residues. The V end was cut by 2 bases, the J end by 0 bases, with 5 bases between. CDR3 nucleotide sequence: TGTGCCAGCTCACCAGGTCTCTCTGGAAACACCATATATTTT. As protein: CASSPGLSGNTIYF. The variable domain in full, with the rest retrieved from reference TRBV18 and TRBJ1-3, is NAGVMQNPRHLVRRRGQEARLRCSPMKGHSHVYWYRQLPEEGLKFMVYLQKENIIDESGMPKERFSAEFPKEGPSILRIQQVVRGDSAAYFCASSPGLSGNTIYFGEGSWLTVV.

This chain uses TRBV19 with TRBJ2-1, with 14 bases lining up with TRBD2. The CDR3 is 13 amino acids. The J segment lost 9 bases and the V segment lost 11 bases, leaving 6 bases of the junction unmatched. The germline V gene has CDR1 LNHDA and CDR2 SQIVND (reference sequence). The CDR3 DNA is TGTGCCGTTCATGGGACTAGCGGGGGTGAGCAGTTCTTC. Its protein is CAVHGTSGGEQFF.

This clone was counted a single time. This chain joins TRBV7-9 and TRBJ2-5, with D unclear. CDR1 and CDR2 from the germline V gene are SEHNR and FQNEAQ (reference sequence). CDR3 length equals 14 residues. V lost 4 bases, J lost 1 base, and 10 bases lay in between. CDR3 protein: CASSSPRPQETQYF. CDR3 sequence (DNA): TGTGCCAGCAGCTCCCCCCGGCCCCAAGAGACCCAGTACTTC.

Here the CDR3 reads CASSTTPGMQPQHF. The CDR3 DNA follows: TGCGCCAGCAGTACCACCCCGGGGATGCAGCCCCAGCATTTT. The V gene is TRBV10-2, the J gene TRBJ1-5; D not certain. CDR3 length: 14 amino acids. V was pared by 5 bases and J by 7 bases, with 15 bases between. Germline CDR1 reads WSHSY; CDR2 reads SAAADI.

This clone was observed once. This sequence joins TRBV28 and TRBJ1-1, with D possibly TRBD1 on 5 matching bases. Germline V gives CDR1 MDHEN, CDR2 SYDVKM. This CDR3 is 14 amino acids long. V was clipped by 6 bases and J by 1 base, with 12 bases between them. The CDR3 here is CASSLPGRNTEAFF. The CDR3 nucleotides are TGTGCCAGCAGCTTACCGGGACGGAACACTGAAGCTTTCTTT.